The 16 T cell receptor beta chains below come from one sample, sequenced in a study of blood T cell repertoires in COVID-19. Libraries were prepared by immunoSEQ multiplex PCR; TCRdb keeps only in-frame clonotypes and omits some of them. The data show approximately 80,000 clones, 77% seen once. What was sequenced was peripheral blood. The receptors shown here come from a human donor in a cohort sampled during active COVID-19.

The chain has TRBV5-6 and TRBJ1-5; TRBD1 matches 7 bases. The ends lost 0 bases at V and 7 bases at J; junction bases unmatched: 10. This CDR3 has 16 residues. Germline V gene lookup returns CDR1 SGHDT and CDR2 YYEEEE. This CDR3 is CASSLGTGAGGQPQHF. The CDR3 DNA reads TGTGCCAGCAGCTTGGGCACAGGGGCTGGGGGACAGCCCCAGCATTTT.

The DNA of the CDR3 is TGTGCCACCAGCAGAGCCCGCGGGGGGGCTGGTACAGATACGCAGTATTTT. It yields the protein CATSRARGGAGTDTQYF. The genes are TRBV15 and TRBJ2-3; TRBD2 matches 9 bases. The CDR3 length is 17 residues. The V and J ends lost 1 base and 3 bases, in that order; junction bases with no gene match: 8. Germline assignment: CDR1 LNHNV and CDR2 YYDKDF (reference sequence).

In this sample, this clone turned up a few times. The chain employs TRBV5-5 and TRBJ1-2; TRBD1 matches 7 bases. The V segment lost 0 bases and the J segment 4 bases; nucleotides outside the gene matches: 6. CDR1 is SGHKS and CDR2 is YYEKEE in the germline V gene (reference sequence). The CDR3 has 15 residues. CDR3 sequence: CASSLGDSSLYGYTF. DNA for the CDR3: TGTGCCAGCAGCTTGGGGGACAGCAGCCTCTATGGCTACACCTTC.

This clone appeared once. The rearrangement joins TRBV28 to TRBJ1-2; TRBD1 matches at 7 bases. The V gene end was trimmed by 6 bases and the J gene end by 3 bases; junction bases not matched to a gene: 7. The CDR3 sequence is 14 residues long. From germline, CDR1 is MDHEN and CDR2 SYDVKM. The CDR3, as DNA: TGTGCCAGCAGGCGACAGGGTATTGACTATGGCTACACCTTC. Its translation is CASRRQGIDYGYTF.

V usage is TRBV4-1 and J usage is TRBJ1-1, with a weak D call TRBD1 (5 bases). Trimming stripped 1 base from V and 1 base from J, with 10 bases between. This CDR3 has 15 amino acids. Germline V lookup: CDR1 MGHRA, CDR2 YSYEKL. The CDR3 sequence is CASSQAGVGNTEAFF. The CDR3 nucleotides read TGCGCCAGCAGCCAAGCGGGGGTGGGGAACACTGAAGCTTTCTTT.

A note on this clone: One end of the junction fails to match germline, which may point to a read error. The chain uses TRBV7-2 and TRBJ2-7; D perhaps matches TRBD2 (5 bases). Germline CDR1 and CDR2: SGHTA and FQGNSA. This CDR3 has 16 amino acids. In DNA, the CDR3 is TGTGCCAGCAGCTTAGTCGGGGTTTCAATATCCTCCGAGCAGTACTTC. Translated: CASSLVGVSISSEQYF. The full variable domain, completed using reference TRBV7-2 and TRBJ2-7, is GAGVSQSPSNKVTEKGKDVELRCDPISGHTALYWYRQSLGQGLEFLIYFQGNSAPDKSGLPSDRFSAERTGGSVSTLTIQRTQQEDSAVYLCASSLVGVSISSEQYFGPGTRLTVT.

The V gene is TRBV6-5, the J gene TRBJ2-3; TRBD2 agrees at 8 bases. Germline-derived CDR1 and CDR2 are MNHEY and SVGAGI. J gave up 4 bases and V 8 bases, and 8 bases lay outside the gene matches. This CDR3 is 14 amino acids long. The chain's CDR3 is CASQRGGSSDTQYF. CDR3 sequence (DNA): TGTGCCAGCCAACGGGGGGGTAGCTCAGATACGCAGTATTTT.

In DNA form, the CDR3 reads TGTGCCAGCAGCCCCCGGACAGACAATGAGCAGTTCTTC. Its protein product is CASSPRTDNEQFF. The J gene is TRBJ2-1, the V gene TRBV9; a weak D match, TRBD1 (6 bases). The CDR3 covers 13 residues. Trimming took off 4 bases at V and 5 bases at J, with 10 bases between the two ends. From germline, CDR1 is SGDLS and CDR2 YYNGEE.

This chain links TRBV10-2 with TRBJ2-2; D unclear. CDR1 is WSHSY and CDR2 is SAAADI in the germline V gene. Trimming removed 5 bases from V and 7 bases from J, with 8 bases in between. The CDR3 is made up of 12 amino acids. In DNA form, the CDR3 reads TGCGCCAGCAGTCCCCTCGTCGGGGAGCTGTTTTTT. The encoded protein is CASSPLVGELFF.

V is TRBV19 and J is TRBJ1-6, with unresolved D. The CDR3 totals 14 residues. Germline CDR1 is LNHDA and CDR2 is SQIVND (reference sequence). V lost 3 bases and J lost 6, with 9 bases in between. In nucleotides, the CDR3 is TGTGCCAGTAGTATTGCCGGGGTTAATTCACCCCTCCACTTT. This gives the protein CASSIAGVNSPLHF.

The chain employs TRBV7-9 and TRBJ2-1; D gene ambiguous. The ends were cut back, 1 base at V and 9 bases at J, with 13 bases in the middle. Looked up from germline, CDR1 is SEHNR and CDR2 is FQNEAQ (reference sequence). This CDR3 has 14 residues. The CDR3 DNA reads as TGTGCCAGCAGCTTAGATTCGGATCCAGGTGAGCAGTTCTTC. Amino acid sequence: CASSLDSDPGEQFF.

J is TRBJ2-5 and V is TRBV18; the D is unclear. With 3 bases removed from V and 4 bases from J, the gap between germline ends came to 9 bases. The CDR3 is 13 residues long. Germline lookup yields CDR1 KGHSH and CDR2 LQKENI. Here the CDR3 reads CASSPNHGETQYF. The CDR3 nucleotides read TGTGCCAGCTCACCTAACCACGGAGAGACCCAGTACTTC.

The V gene is TRBV18, the J gene TRBJ2-1; maybe TRBD2 (6 bases). Germline values: CDR1 KGHSH, CDR2 LQKENI. Deletions cut 4 bases from V and 8 bases from J, with 18 bases between. The CDR3 is 15 residues long. The DNA of the CDR3 is TGTGCCAGCTCACGGCGCCGCGGGGCGGGCGATGAGCAGTTCTTC. Translating it yields CASSRRRGAGDEQFF.

This sequence joins TRBV6-6 and TRBJ2-7, with D maybe TRBD2 (5 bases). Germline CDR1 MNHNY, CDR2 SVGAGI (reference sequence). Trimming removed 3 bases from V and 4 bases from J, with 10 bases in between. The CDR3 sequence is 13 residues long. CDR3 DNA sequence: TGTGCCAGCAGTTATCGGGGTCCTTACGAGCAGTACTTC. Translation gives CASSYRGPYEQYF.

This clone appeared a single time. The gene calls are TRBV7-2 and TRBJ2-3; 8 bases are a match to TRBD1. Germline V lookup: CDR1 SGHTA, CDR2 FQGNSA. The CDR3 has 17 amino acids. Trimming removed 4 bases from V and 4 bases from J; junction bases left unmatched: 13. Here the CDR3 reads CASSSKPYDRGADTQYF. CDR3 bases: TGTGCCAGCAGCTCAAAGCCATATGACAGGGGTGCAGATACGCAGTATTTT. The variable domain in full, with the rest retrieved from reference TRBV7-2 and TRBJ2-3, is GAGVSQSPSNKVTEKGKDVELRCDPISGHTALYWYRQSLGQGLEFLIYFQGNSAPDKSGLPSDRFSAERTGGSVSTLTIQRTQQEDSAVYLCASSSKPYDRGADTQYFGPGTRLTVL.

The J gene is TRBJ1-2, the V gene TRBV6-5, with 7 bases matching TRBD1. CDR3 length equals 13 residues. Looked up from germline, CDR1 is MNHEY and CDR2 is SVGAGI. Germline trimming cut 4 bases from V and 1 base from J; bases unmatched to any gene: 0. The CDR3 nucleotides are TGTGCCAGCAGTTCAGGGGGTAACTATGGCTACACCTTC. This translates into CASSSGGNYGYTF.